This T cell receptor (beta chain) derives from a study of vaccination effects on CD4 cells after COVID-19. Looking at the study overall: It was a median of 72 days after the second dose that post-vaccine samples were obtained.

Only in-frame clones appear in the TCRdb table, and some are missing; sequencing was by immunoSEQ multiplex PCR. Of fewer than 75,000 clones in the sample, roughly 80% were seen once. The CDR3 totals 15 residues. Germline lookup yields CDR1 SGHRS and CDR2 YFSETQ. V lost 5 bases, J lost 8 bases, and 11 bases stayed unmatched. The culture ran for approximately 11 days before CD4+ T cells were isolated. Participants were vaccinated with two doses of either the BNT162b2 or mRNA-1273 vaccine. Previously uninfected by SARS-CoV-2, the vaccine recipients also showed negative nucleocapsid antibodies. On this clone itself: Its antigen is not identified.

This receptor was taken from a human donor who received a COVID-19 vaccine. This chain uses TRBV5-1 with TRBJ1-2, with 11 bases that match TRBD1. The sample consisted of CD4+ T cells from PBMCs cultured without peptide, taken after COVID-19 vaccination. CDR3 nucleotide sequence: TGCGCCAGCAGTAACTACCCGGGACAGGGGGACGGCTACACCTTC. Residues: CASSNYPGQGDGYTF.